This entry lists 17 T cell receptor beta chains sequenced from one sample in a study of blood T cell repertoires in COVID-19. Sequencing used immunoSEQ multiplex PCR; TCRdb keeps in-frame clones, though not all of them. Of roughly 49,000 clones listed, about 88% were seen once; the top ten hold roughly a quarter. The specimen sequenced was peripheral blood. The receptors here all came from a human donor in a cohort sampled during active COVID-19.

The V and J genes are TRBV19 and TRBJ2-7; 10 bases are shared with TRBD1. The CDR3 length is 15 residues. After removal of 7 bases from V and 0 bases from J, the junction contained 6 bases not matched to a gene. Germline lookup yields CDR1 LNHDA and CDR2 SQIVND (reference sequence). CDR3 region: CASTPGQGSSYEQYF. The CDR3 DNA follows: TGTGCCAGTACCCCGGGACAGGGGAGCTCCTACGAGCAGTACTTC. Full variable domain (missing parts from reference TRBV19 and TRBJ2-7): DGGITQSPKYLFRKEGQNVTLSCEQNLNHDAMYWYRQDPGQGLRLIYYSQIVNDFQKGDIAEGYSVSREKKESFPLTVTSAQKNPTAFYLCASTPGQGSSYEQYFGPGTRLTVT.

In the case of this clone: At one of its ends the junction is not consistent with the germline gene, which may arise from a read error. The chain links TRBV7-2 to TRBJ2-6; 7 bases agree with TRBD1. Germline assignment: CDR1 SGHTA and CDR2 FQGNSA. CDR3 length equals 13 residues. The CDR3 is CASSYKTRQGISF. Written as DNA, the CDR3 is TGTGCCAGCAGCTATAAAACTAGACAGGGCATTTCTTTC.

The chain carries TRBV24-1 and TRBJ2-2, with 14 bases identical to TRBD2. V dropped 4 bases and J dropped 2; count of bases not matched to a gene: 8. The CDR3 consists of 19 residues. Germline V gives CDR1 KGHDR, CDR2 SFDVKD. The CDR3 spells CATSDPGTSGSPNTGELFF. The CDR3 bases are TGTGCCACCAGTGACCCTGGGACTAGCGGGAGCCCCAACACCGGGGAGCTGTTTTTT.

The sample holds one count of this clone. This chain joins TRBV5-6 and TRBJ1-2, with 11 positions matching TRBD1. The CDR3 loop spans 14 amino acids. In germline, CDR1 is SGHDT, CDR2 YYEEEE. Losses at the gene ends were 5 bases for V and 7 bases for J; bases not matched to a gene: 7. The DNA of the CDR3 is TGTGCCAGCAGAAGGACAGGGGGCCTCCCTGGCTACACCTTC. Its translation: CASRRTGGLPGYTF.

The chain recombines TRBV6-2 or TRBV6-3 with TRBJ2-5; TRBD2 is a possible D gene (6 bases). With 5 bases removed from V and 7 bases from J, the gap between germline ends came to 11 bases. Germline V gene data show CDR1 as MNHEY and CDR2 as SVGEGT. This CDR3 contains 12 residues. In DNA form, the CDR3 reads TGTGCCAGCAGTCCGGCGCGGGGGACCCAGTACTTC. It codes for CASSPARGTQYF.

The rearrangement links TRBV2 to TRBJ2-6; D gene unclear. Germline V lookup: CDR1 SNHLY, CDR2 FYNNEI. This CDR3 has 15 amino acids. Between the trimmed V and J ends, which lost 5 bases and 0 bases, there was a span of 8 bases. The DNA of the CDR3 is TGTGCCAGCAGTCCGTTCGGCTCTGGGGCCAACGTCCTGACTTTC. Translated, it gives CASSPFGSGANVLTF.

With respect to this clone: Relative to the germline gene, one junction end is altered; a read error may explain this. The chain uses TRBV7-2 and TRBJ1-1; D ambiguous. CDR3 length equals 14 residues. Germline-derived CDR1 and CDR2 are SGHTA and FQGNSA. CDR3 nucleotide sequence: TGTGCCAGCACCTTACGTAGTTCTAACACTGAAGCTTTCTTT. Amino acids: CASTLRSSNTEAFF.

The chain employs TRBV5-1 and TRBJ2-2; 8 positions agree with TRBD2. Trimming cost V 5 bases and J 5 bases; bases outside gene matches: 5. This CDR3 comprises 14 residues. CDR1 SGHRS and CDR2 YFSETQ come from the germline V gene. Here the CDR3 reads CASRQTSGTGELFF. The DNA for the CDR3 is TGCGCCAGCAGACAAACTAGCGGAACCGGGGAGCTGTTTTTT. Together with reference TRBV5-1 and TRBJ2-2, the CDR3 gives the full variable domain: KAGVTQTPRYLIKTRGQQVTLSCSPISGHRSVSWYQQTPGQGLQFLFEYFSETQRNKGNFPGRFSGRQFSNSRSEMNVSTLELGDSALYLCASRQTSGTGELFFGEGSRLTVL.

The chain uses TRBV27 and TRBJ1-2; D might be TRBD1 (6 bases). The CDR3 runs to 14 residues. CDR1 and CDR2 (germline): MNHEY, SMNVEV (reference sequence). Trimming stripped 6 bases from V and 2 bases from J, with 13 bases between. The DNA for the CDR3 is TGTGCCAGCAGCCGCAACCAGGGGAACTATGGCTACACCTTC. It specifies CASSRNQGNYGYTF.

This clone has a single count. The J gene is TRBJ2-2, the V gene TRBV24-1; 12 nucleotides line up with TRBD2. The CDR3 has 14 residues. Germline loops: CDR1 KGHDR, CDR2 SFDVKD. V lost 12 bases, J lost 1 base, and 2 bases stayed unmatched. The CDR3 loop reads CAAGLAGNTGELFF. The CDR3, as DNA: TGTGCCGCGGGACTAGCGGGGAACACCGGGGAGCTGTTTTTT.

This sequence joins TRBV27 and TRBJ1-1; 7 bases align to TRBD1. V lost 6 bases, J lost 0 bases, and 4 bases stayed unmatched. CDR1 is MNHEY, CDR2 SMNVEV, per germline (reference sequence). This CDR3 has 14 amino acids. CDR3 sequence: CASSKTGLNTEAFF. The CDR3 DNA sequence: TGTGCCAGCAGCAAGACAGGGCTGAACACTGAAGCTTTCTTT.

The chain has TRBV19 and TRBJ2-3; the match to TRBD1 covers 7 bases. V was clipped by 10 bases and J by 5 bases; unmatched bases: 9. Germline V CDR1 and CDR2: LNHDA, SQIVND (reference sequence). The CDR3 has 13 residues. CDR3 DNA sequence: TGTGCCACCTTGACAGGGATAGAAGATACGCAGTATTTT. It is translated as CATLTGIEDTQYF.

This chain connects TRBV29-1 to TRBJ2-3, with D unresolved. V lost 6 bases and J 2 bases, leaving 6 bases between the germline ends. Looked up from germline, CDR1 is SQVTM and CDR2 is ANQGSEA. The CDR3 has 11 residues. The CDR3 loop is CSVRVTDTQYF. The CDR3, as DNA: TGCAGCGTAAGAGTCACAGATACGCAGTATTTT.

The chain joins TRBV18 to TRBJ2-6; 10 nucleotides line up with TRBD2. The germline CDR1 and CDR2 sequences are KGHSH and LQKENI. This CDR3 comprises 17 residues. V shed 5 bases, J shed 0 bases, and the junction held 4 bases outside the gene matches. CDR3 DNA: TGTGCCAGCTCATCGGGACTAGCGTTCTCTGGGGCCAACGTCCTGACTTTC. It encodes CASSSGLAFSGANVLTF.

This clone appeared a few times. V gene TRBV3-1 (or the pseudogene TRBV3-2) combines with J gene TRBJ1-5; no clear D gene. V shed 0 bases and J shed 3 bases, with 6 bases lying between them. The germline V gene encodes CDR1 LGHDT and CDR2 YNNKEL (reference sequence). The CDR3 covers 14 residues. CDR3 in amino acids: CASSQDLNNQPQHF. Here the CDR3 DNA reads TGTGCCAGCAGCCAAGATTTAAACAATCAGCCCCAGCATTTT.

The chain has TRBV4-2 and TRBJ2-7; 8 bases are shared with TRBD2. V gave up 1 base and J gave up 1 base; unmatched junction bases: 9. The CDR3 runs to 17 residues. Germline loops: CDR1 LGHNA, CDR2 YNFKEQ. CDR3 bases: TGTGCCAGCAGCCAAGTATACAGCGGGGGACCGTCCTACGAGCAGTACTTC. Amino acid sequence: CASSQVYSGGPSYEQYF.

The chain employs TRBV28 and TRBJ2-7; 9 bases are shared with TRBD1. Germline trimming cut 5 bases from V and 2 bases from J; bases unmatched to any gene: 10. Germline V lookup: CDR1 MDHEN, CDR2 SYDVKM. CDR3 length: 16 residues. The CDR3 is CASSRGDRVGAYEQYV. CDR3 nucleotides: TGTGCCAGCAGTCGGGGGGACAGGGTAGGCGCCTACGAGCAGTACGTC.